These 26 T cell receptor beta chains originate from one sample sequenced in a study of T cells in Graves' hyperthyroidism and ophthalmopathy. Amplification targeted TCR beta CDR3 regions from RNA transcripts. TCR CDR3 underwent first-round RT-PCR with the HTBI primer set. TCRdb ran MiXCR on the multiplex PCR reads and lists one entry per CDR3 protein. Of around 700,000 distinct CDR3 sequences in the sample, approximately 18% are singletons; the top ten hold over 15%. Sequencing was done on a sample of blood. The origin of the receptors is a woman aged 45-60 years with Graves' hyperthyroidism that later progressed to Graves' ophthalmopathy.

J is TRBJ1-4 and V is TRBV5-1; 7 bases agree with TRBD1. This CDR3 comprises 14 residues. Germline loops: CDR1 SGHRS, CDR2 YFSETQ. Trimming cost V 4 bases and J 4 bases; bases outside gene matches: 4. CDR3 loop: CASSGDSVNEKLFF. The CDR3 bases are TGCGCCAGCAGCGGGGACAGTGTTAATGAAAAACTGTTTTTT.

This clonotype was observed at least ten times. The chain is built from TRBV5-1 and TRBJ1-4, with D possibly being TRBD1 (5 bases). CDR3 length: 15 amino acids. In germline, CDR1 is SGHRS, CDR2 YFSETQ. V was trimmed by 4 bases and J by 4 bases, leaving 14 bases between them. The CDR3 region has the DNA TGCGCCAGCAGCCACGTCGGGGGTCGTAATGAAAAACTGTTTTTT. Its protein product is CASSHVGGRNEKLFF.

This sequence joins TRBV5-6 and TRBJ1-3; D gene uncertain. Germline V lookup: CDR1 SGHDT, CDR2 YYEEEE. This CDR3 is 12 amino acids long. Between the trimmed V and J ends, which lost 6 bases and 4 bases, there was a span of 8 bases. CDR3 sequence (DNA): TGTGCCAGCACCTTACTAGGAAACACCATATATTTT. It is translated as CASTLLGNTIYF.

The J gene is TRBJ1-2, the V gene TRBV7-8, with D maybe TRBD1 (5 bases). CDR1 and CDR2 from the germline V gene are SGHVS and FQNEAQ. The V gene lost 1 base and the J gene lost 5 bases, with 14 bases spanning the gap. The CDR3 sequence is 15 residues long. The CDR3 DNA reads TGTGCCAGCAGCTTAGATGGAAGCAGGGCTTATGGCTACACCTTC. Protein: CASSLDGSRAYGYTF.

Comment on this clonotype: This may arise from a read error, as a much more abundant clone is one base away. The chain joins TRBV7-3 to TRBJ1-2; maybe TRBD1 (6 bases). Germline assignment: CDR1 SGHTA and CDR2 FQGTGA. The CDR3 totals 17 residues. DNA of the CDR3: TGTGCCGGCAGCAAATCAGGGGAATACGTCTCCACTATGGACTACACCTTC. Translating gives CAGSKSGEYVSTMDYTF.

The CDR3 sequence is CASSFFQGGSYGYTF. For the CDR3, the DNA is TGTGCCAGCAGCTTTTTTCAGGGCGGGAGCTATGGCTACACCTTC. The rearrangement uses TRBV5-6 and TRBJ1-2; possible D gene TRBD1, 5 bases. The CDR3 is 15 residues long. The germline V gene encodes CDR1 SGHDT and CDR2 YYEEEE. V shed 2 bases and J shed 4 bases, with 15 bases lying between them.

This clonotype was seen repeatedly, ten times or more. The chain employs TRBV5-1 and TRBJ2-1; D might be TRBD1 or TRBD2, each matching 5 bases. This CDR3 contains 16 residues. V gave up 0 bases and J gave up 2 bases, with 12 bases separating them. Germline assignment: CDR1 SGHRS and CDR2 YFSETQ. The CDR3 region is CASSLGSQGPYNEQFF. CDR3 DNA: TGCGCCAGCAGCTTGGGTTCGCAGGGACCCTACAATGAGCAGTTCTTC.

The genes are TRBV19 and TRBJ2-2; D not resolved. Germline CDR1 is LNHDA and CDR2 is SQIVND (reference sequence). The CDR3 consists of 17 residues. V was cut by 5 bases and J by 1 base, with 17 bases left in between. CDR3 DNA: TGTGCCAGTAGTCCCCCCGGACGGATTTTGAACACCGGGGAGCTGTTTTTT. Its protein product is CASSPPGRILNTGELFF. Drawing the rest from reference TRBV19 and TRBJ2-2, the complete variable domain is DGGITQSPKYLFRKEGQNVTLSCEQNLNHDAMYWYRQDPGQGLRLIYYSQIVNDFQKGDIAEGYSVSREKKESFPLTVTSAQKNPTAFYLCASSPPGRILNTGELFFGEGSRLTVL.

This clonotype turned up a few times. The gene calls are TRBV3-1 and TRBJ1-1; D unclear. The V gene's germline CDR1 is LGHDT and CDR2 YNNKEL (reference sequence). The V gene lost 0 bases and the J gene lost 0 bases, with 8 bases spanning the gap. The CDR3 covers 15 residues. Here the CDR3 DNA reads TGTGCCAGCAGCCAAGAGGTGACGGTGAACACTGAAGCTTTCTTT. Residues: CASSQEVTVNTEAFF.

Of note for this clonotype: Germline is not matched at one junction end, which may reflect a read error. The CDR3 region is CASSQARTASGNTIYF. The CDR3 DNA reads TGTGCCAGCAGTCAAGCCCGGACTGCGTCTGGAAACACCATATATTTT. The chain couples TRBV6-1 to TRBJ1-3, with no clear D. The CDR3 is 16 amino acids. Germline V gene data show CDR1 as MNHNS and CDR2 as SASEGT.

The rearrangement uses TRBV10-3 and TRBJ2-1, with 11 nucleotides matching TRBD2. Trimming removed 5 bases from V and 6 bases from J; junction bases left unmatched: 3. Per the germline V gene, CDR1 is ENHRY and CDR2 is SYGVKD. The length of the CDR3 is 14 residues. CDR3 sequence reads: CAISLAGGPNEQFF. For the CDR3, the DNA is TGTGCCATCAGTTTAGCGGGGGGGCCCAATGAGCAGTTCTTC.

The CDR3 nucleotides read TGTGCCAGCTCACCGGTTTTAGCCAAAAACATTCAGTACTTC. This sequence encodes CASSPVLAKNIQYF. V usage is TRBV18 and J usage is TRBJ2-4; D ambiguous. Trimming stripped 3 bases from V and 0 bases from J, with 6 bases between. In germline, CDR1 is KGHSH, CDR2 LQKENI. The CDR3 runs to 14 residues. The full variable domain, its missing parts supplied by reference TRBV18 and TRBJ2-4, is NAGVMQNPRHLVRRRGQEARLRCSPMKGHSHVYWYRQLPEEGLKFMVYLQKENIIDESGMPKERFSAEFPKEGPSILRIQQVVRGDSAAYFCASSPVLAKNIQYFGAGTRLSVL.

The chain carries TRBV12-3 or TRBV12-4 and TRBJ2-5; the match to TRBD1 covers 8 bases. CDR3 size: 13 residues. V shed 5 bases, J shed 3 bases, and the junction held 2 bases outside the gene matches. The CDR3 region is CASSKTGEETQYF. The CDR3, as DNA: TGTGCCAGCAGTAAGACAGGGGAAGAGACCCAGTACTTC.

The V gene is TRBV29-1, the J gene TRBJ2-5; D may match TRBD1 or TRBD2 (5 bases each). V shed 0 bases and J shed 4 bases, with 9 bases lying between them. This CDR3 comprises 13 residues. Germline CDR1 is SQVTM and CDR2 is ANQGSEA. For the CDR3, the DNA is TGCAGCGTTGAAGACAGGGCGGGAGAGACCCAGTACTTC. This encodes CSVEDRAGETQYF. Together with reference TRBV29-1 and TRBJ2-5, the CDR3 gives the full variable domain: SAVISQKPSRDICQRGTSLTIQCQVDSQVTMMFWYRQQPGQSLTLIATANQGSEATYESGFVIDKFPISRPNLTFSTLTVSNMSPEDSSIYLCSVEDRAGETQYFGPGTRLLVL.

The CDR3, as DNA: TGTGCCAGCAGCGAGGGGTCTGGGCGGCGGATCCTCCACTTT. Translated: CASSEGSGRRILHF. The gene calls are TRBV7-9 and TRBJ1-6; maybe TRBD1 (5 bases). In germline, CDR1 is SEHNR, CDR2 FQNEAQ (reference sequence). V dropped 5 bases and J dropped 15 bases, with 20 bases sitting between them. The CDR3 runs 14 residues.

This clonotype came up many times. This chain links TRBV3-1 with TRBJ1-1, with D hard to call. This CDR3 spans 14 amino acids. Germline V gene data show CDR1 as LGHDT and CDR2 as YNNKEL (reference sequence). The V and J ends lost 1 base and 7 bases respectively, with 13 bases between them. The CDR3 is CASSQVAQPGEAFF. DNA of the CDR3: TGTGCCAGCAGCCAAGTAGCGCAGCCGGGTGAAGCTTTCTTT.

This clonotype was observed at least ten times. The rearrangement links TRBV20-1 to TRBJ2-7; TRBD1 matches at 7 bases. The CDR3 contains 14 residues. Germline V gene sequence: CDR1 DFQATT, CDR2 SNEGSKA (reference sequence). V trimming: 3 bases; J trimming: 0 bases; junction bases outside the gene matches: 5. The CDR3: CSASGTESSYEQYF. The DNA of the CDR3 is TGCAGTGCTAGCGGGACAGAGAGCTCCTACGAGCAGTACTTC.

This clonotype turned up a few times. The CDR3 bases are TGTGCCAGCAGACTACAGGGGTTGAGCACTGAAGCTTTCTTT. Protein product: CASRLQGLSTEAFF. The chain uses TRBV12-3 or TRBV12-4 and TRBJ1-1; 7 nucleotides align to TRBD1. Germline trimming cut 6 bases from V and 4 bases from J; bases unmatched to any gene: 8. CDR3 length equals 14 residues.

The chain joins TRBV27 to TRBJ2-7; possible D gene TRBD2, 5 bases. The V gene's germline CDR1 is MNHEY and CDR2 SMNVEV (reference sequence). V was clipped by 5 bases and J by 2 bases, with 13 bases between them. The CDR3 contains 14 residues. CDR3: CASSGAGIPYEQYF. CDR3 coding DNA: TGTGCCAGCAGTGGCGCCGGGATACCCTACGAGCAGTACTTC.

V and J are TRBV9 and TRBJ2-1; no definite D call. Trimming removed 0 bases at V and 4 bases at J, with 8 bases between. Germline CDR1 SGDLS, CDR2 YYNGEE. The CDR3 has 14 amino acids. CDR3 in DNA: TGTGCCAGCAGCGTAGGTCTGGATTACAATGAGCAGTTCTTC. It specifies CASSVGLDYNEQFF.

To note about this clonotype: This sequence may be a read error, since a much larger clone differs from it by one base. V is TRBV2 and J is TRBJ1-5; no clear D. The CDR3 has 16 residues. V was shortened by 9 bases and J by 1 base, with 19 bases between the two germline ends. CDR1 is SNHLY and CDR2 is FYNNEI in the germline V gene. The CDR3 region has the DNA TGTGCCAGGAGCGACTCGGGAATCGAGAGCAATCAGCCCCAGCATTTT. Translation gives CARSDSGIESNQPQHF.

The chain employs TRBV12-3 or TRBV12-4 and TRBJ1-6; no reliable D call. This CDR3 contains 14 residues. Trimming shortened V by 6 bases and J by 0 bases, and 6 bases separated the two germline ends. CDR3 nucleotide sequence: TGTGCCAGCAGGGGCAGCTCCTATAATTCACCCCTCCACTTT. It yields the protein CASRGSSYNSPLHF.

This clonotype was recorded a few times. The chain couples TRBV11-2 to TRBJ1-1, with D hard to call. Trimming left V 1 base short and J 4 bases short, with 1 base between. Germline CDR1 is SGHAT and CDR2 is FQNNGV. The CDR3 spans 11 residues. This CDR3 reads CASSLVTEAFF. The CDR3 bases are TGTGCCAGCAGCTTAGTCACTGAAGCTTTCTTT. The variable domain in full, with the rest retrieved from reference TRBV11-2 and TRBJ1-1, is EAGVAQSPRYKIIEKRQSVAFWCNPISGHATLYWYQQILGQGPKLLIQFQNNGVVDDSQLPKDRFSAERLKGVDSTLKIQPAKLEDSAVYLCASSLVTEAFFGQGTRLTVV.

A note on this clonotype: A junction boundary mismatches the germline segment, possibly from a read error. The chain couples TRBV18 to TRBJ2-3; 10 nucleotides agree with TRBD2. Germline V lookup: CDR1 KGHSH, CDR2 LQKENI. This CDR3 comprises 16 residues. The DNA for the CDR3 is TGTGCCAGCCCACCGTTTAGCGGGGGGCAAGGAGATACGCAGTATTTT. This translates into CASPPFSGGQGDTQYF.

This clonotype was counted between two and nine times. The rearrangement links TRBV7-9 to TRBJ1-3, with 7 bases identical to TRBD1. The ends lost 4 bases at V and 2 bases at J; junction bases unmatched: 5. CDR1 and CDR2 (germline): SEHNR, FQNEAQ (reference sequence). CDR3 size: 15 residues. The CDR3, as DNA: TGTGCCAGCAGCTCGACGACAGGGACTGGAAACACCATATATTTT. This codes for CASSSTTGTGNTIYF.

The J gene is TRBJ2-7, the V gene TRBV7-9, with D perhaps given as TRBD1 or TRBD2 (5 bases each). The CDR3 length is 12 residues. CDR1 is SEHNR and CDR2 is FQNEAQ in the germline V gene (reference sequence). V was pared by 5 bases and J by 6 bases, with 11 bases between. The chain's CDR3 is CASSPGRIEQYF. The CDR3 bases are TGTGCCAGCAGCCCGGGACGTATCGAGCAGTACTTC. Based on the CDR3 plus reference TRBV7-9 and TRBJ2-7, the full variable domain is DTGVSQNPRHKITKRGQNVTFRCDPISEHNRLYWYRQTLGQGPEFLTYFQNEAQLEKSRLLSDRFSAERPKGSFSTLEIQRTEQGDSAMYLCASSPGRIEQYFGPGTRLTVT.